This T cell receptor beta chain was observed in a study of spatial heterogeneity in lung cancer. Whole-study findings and limits: Mutation tallies in tumors tracked expanded intratumoral alpha and beta TCR counts.

A remark on this clonotype: Its cognate antigen is unknown.

CDR1 SQVTM and CDR2 ANQGSEA come from the germline V gene. This CDR3 has 12 residues. V gave up 5 bases and J gave up 1 base, with 7 bases separating them. Time point indicated: sample taken at primary tumor resection. There were 65 or so donors, all of them untreated patients with early-stage non-small cell lung cancer. Researchers sequenced whole RNA taken from tumor, nontumor lung or frozen PBMC without sorting. On each TCR cDNA molecule, a unique molecular identifier was present. TCRdb called the 5' RACE reads again in MiXCR, with one record for every CDR3 protein. Of about 20,000 distinct CDR3 sequences in the sample, less than 20% were seen once.

This receptor was identified in a female donor with early-stage non-small cell lung cancer. The sample in question was lung tumor tissue, obtained at surgery. This sequence joins TRBV29-1 and TRBJ2-3; TRBD1 or TRBD2 may be the D gene (5 bases each). CDR3 protein: CSVRGGTDTQYF. Written as DNA, the CDR3 is TGCAGCGTTCGAGGGGGCACAGATACGCAGTATTTT.